The 21 T cell receptor beta chains listed next were all sequenced from one sample in a study of blood T cell repertoires in COVID-19. Data came from immunoSEQ multiplex PCR; TCRdb stores just in-frame clones and leaves some out. In the table there are fewer than 300,000 clones, approximately 88% of which are singletons. The sample comprised peripheral blood. The receptor set was obtained from a woman under 40 with acute or convalescent COVID-19.

The chain is built from TRBV11-3 and TRBJ2-3; a weak D match, TRBD2 (5 bases). The length of the CDR3 is 17 residues. Trimming left V 4 bases short and J 2 bases short, with 19 bases between. In germline, CDR1 is SGHNT, CDR2 YENEEA. The CDR3 DNA reads as TGTGCCAGCAGCTCAATCAACCGTTGGCTAGCCACAGATACGCAGTATTTT. Protein: CASSSINRWLATDTQYF.

The CDR3 region is CASSLGANTEAFF. The CDR3 region has the DNA TGTGCCAGCTCACTGGGGGCGAACACTGAAGCTTTCTTT. This chain connects TRBV18 to TRBJ1-1; weak D call: TRBD1 (6 bases). CDR1 is KGHSH, CDR2 LQKENI, per germline. Trimming took off 4 bases at V and 1 base at J, with 7 bases between the two ends. This CDR3 spans 13 amino acids.

The rearrangement uses TRBV27 and TRBJ2-1; 8 bases fit TRBD2. This CDR3 is built from 17 residues. V lost 6 bases, J lost 2 bases, and 12 bases stayed unmatched. The V gene's germline CDR1 is MNHEY and CDR2 SMNVEV (reference sequence). As DNA, the CDR3 is TGTGCCAGCAGCCCTCGGGCGAGCGGGAGACCCTACAATGAGCAGTTCTTC. Its translation is CASSPRASGRPYNEQFF.

The V gene is TRBV7-9, the J gene TRBJ1-1; 8 bases fit TRBD1. CDR1 is SEHNR and CDR2 is FQNEAQ in the germline V gene (reference sequence). CDR3 length: 15 amino acids. Losses at the gene ends were 5 bases for V and 0 bases for J; bases not matched to a gene: 5. The CDR3 nucleotides are TGTGCCAGCAGCGTGAACAGGGGGGTGAACACTGAAGCTTTCTTT. Encoded protein: CASSVNRGVNTEAFF.

The gene calls are TRBV19 and TRBJ2-2, with D possibly being TRBD1 (5 bases). Germline CDR1 and CDR2: LNHDA and SQIVND (reference sequence). CDR3 length equals 16 residues. Trimming cost V 7 bases and J 0 bases, with 15 bases left between them. This CDR3 reads CASKRRQQANTGELFF. As DNA, the CDR3 is TGTGCCAGTAAACGGAGACAGCAAGCGAACACCGGGGAGCTGTTTTTT.

The chain carries TRBV19 and TRBJ1-5; D remains ambiguous. Germline CDR1 LNHDA, CDR2 SQIVND (reference sequence). V lost 5 bases to trimming and J lost 8 bases, with 16 bases between them. This CDR3 has 14 residues. In nucleotides, the CDR3 is TGTGCCAGTAGTCAAGGAGGGTTTCGGGAGCCCCAGCATTTT. Amino acid sequence: CASSQGGFREPQHF.

The chain combines TRBV6-2 or TRBV6-3 with TRBJ2-1, with 13 positions matching TRBD2. CDR3 size: 16 residues. V was pared by 5 bases and J by 3 bases, with 4 bases of the junction left unmatched. Germline V gene lookup returns CDR1 MNHEY and CDR2 SVGEGT. CDR3 sequence: CASSVGLAGIYNEQFF. Written as DNA, the CDR3 is TGTGCCAGCAGTGTGGGACTAGCGGGGATCTACAATGAGCAGTTCTTC.

This clone was detected only a few times. The chain joins TRBV10-1 to TRBJ2-2; the match to TRBD1 covers 7 bases. The CDR3 covers 13 residues. CDR1 and CDR2 from the germline V gene are WNHNN and SYGVQD (reference sequence). Germline trimming cut 5 bases from V and 6 bases from J; bases unmatched to any gene: 3. The CDR3 loop reads CASSKTGSGELFF. In DNA form, the CDR3 reads TGCGCCAGCAGTAAGACAGGGTCCGGGGAGCTGTTTTTT.

The V call is TRBV27, the J call TRBJ2-5; the match to TRBD2 covers 14 bases. The junction had 12 bases not matched to a gene; V was cut back by 4 bases and J by 5 bases. The CDR3 has 18 amino acids. Germline-derived CDR1 and CDR2 are MNHEY and SMNVEV (reference sequence). The CDR3 nucleotides are TGTGCCAGCAGTTCGGACCGACTAGCGGGAGGGCGGCGGGAGACCCAGTACTTC. As protein: CASSSDRLAGGRRETQYF.

This clone was seen once. The rearrangement joins TRBV7-2 to TRBJ2-5, with a weak D call TRBD2 (6 bases). This CDR3 spans 13 amino acids. Between the trimmed V and J ends, which lost 6 bases and 5 bases, there was a span of 13 bases. Germline V gene sequence: CDR1 SGHTA, CDR2 FQGNSA. The CDR3 bases are TGTGCCAGCAGTGCTAGCGCCCCCGAGACCCAGTACTTC. It encodes CASSASAPETQYF.

The V gene is TRBV5-1, the J gene TRBJ2-5; D is undetermined. This CDR3 region has 14 residues. V was pared by 0 bases and J by 2 bases, with 8 bases between. Germline assignment: CDR1 SGHRS and CDR2 YFSETQ. The CDR3 DNA reads TGCGCCAGCAGCTTGGACTTCAGGCAAGAGACCCAGTACTTC. This translates into CASSLDFRQETQYF.

The rearrangement joins TRBV30 to TRBJ1-1, with D unresolved. The CDR3 sequence is 12 residues long. V shed 4 bases and J shed 10 bases, with 16 bases lying between them. CDR1 is GTSNPN and CDR2 is SVGIG in the germline V gene (reference sequence). As DNA, the CDR3 is TGTGCCTGGATTCCCCGAGGGCTGGTAGCTTTCTTT. Residues: CAWIPRGLVAFF.

This chain uses TRBV12-5 with TRBJ1-6, with D possibly TRBD1 on 6 matching bases. The germline V and J ends were trimmed by 3 bases and 7 bases, with 10 bases remaining between them. The germline CDR1 and CDR2 sequences are LGHNT and FRNRAP. The CDR3 has 14 amino acids. Here the CDR3 DNA reads TGTGCTAGTGGTTTAGGACAGAGGAATTCACCCCTCCACTTT. Translated, it gives CASGLGQRNSPLHF.

This clone was recorded once. This chain uses TRBV30 with TRBJ1-4; TRBD1 aligns across 9 bases. The germline CDR1 and CDR2 sequences are GTSNPN and SVGIG (reference sequence). The length of the CDR3 is 14 residues. After removal of 2 bases from V and 8 bases from J, the junction contained 6 bases not matched to a gene. The CDR3 bases are TGTGCCTGGAGTTCCGGGACAGGGAGGGAAAAACTGTTTTTT. Its protein product is CAWSSGTGREKLFF.

The genes are TRBV4-3 and TRBJ2-3; 9 bases map to TRBD1. V was pared by 4 bases and J by 4 bases, with 6 bases of the junction left unmatched. Germline V gene data show CDR1 as LGHNA and CDR2 as YSLEER. The CDR3 spans 15 residues. CDR3 DNA sequence: TGCGCCAGCAGCCTAATGGACAGGGGTGCAGATACGCAGTATTTT. Its protein product is CASSLMDRGADTQYF.

The chain is built from TRBV5-5 and TRBJ1-1; D perhaps matches TRBD1 (6 bases). CDR1 is SGHKS and CDR2 is YYEKEE in the germline V gene (reference sequence). The ends were cut back, 5 bases at V and 1 base at J, with 15 bases in the middle. The CDR3 sequence is 15 residues long. CDR3 sequence: CASSWKGTPNTEAFF. CDR3 nucleotides: TGTGCCAGCAGTTGGAAAGGGACACCGAACACTGAAGCTTTCTTT.

This sequence joins TRBV19 and TRBJ1-4, with D tentatively TRBD1 (5 bases). The V end lost 3 bases, the J end lost 6 bases, and 20 bases lay between the germline ends. The length of the CDR3 is 17 residues. From germline, CDR1 is LNHDA and CDR2 SQIVND (reference sequence). This CDR3 reads CASSITAASIGDEKLFF. CDR3 nucleotide sequence: TGTGCCAGTAGTATTACGGCAGCCTCGATAGGGGATGAAAAACTGTTTTTT.

The rearrangement links TRBV9 to TRBJ1-1, with TRBD1 matching 7 bases. This CDR3 is 19 amino acids long. The ends lost 0 bases at V and 2 bases at J; junction bases unmatched: 16. The germline CDR1 and CDR2 sequences are SGDLS and YYNGEE. CDR3 coding DNA: TGTGCCAGCAGCGTAGGAGACAGGGCTGGAAGGACGGCTAACACTGAAGCTTTCTTT. It codes for CASSVGDRAGRTANTEAFF.

The rearrangement joins TRBV11-2 to TRBJ2-1; no firm D call. The V end was cut by 3 bases, the J end by 8 bases, with 8 bases between. Germline assignment: CDR1 SGHAT and CDR2 FQNNGV. This CDR3 has 12 amino acids. This CDR3 reads CASSFNSHEQFF. DNA for the CDR3: TGTGCCAGCAGCTTTAACTCACATGAGCAGTTCTTC.

This sequence joins TRBV2 and TRBJ1-5; possible D gene TRBD1, 6 bases. CDR1 is SNHLY, CDR2 FYNNEI, per germline. Trimming removed 6 bases from V and 9 bases from J, with 18 bases in between. This CDR3 spans 14 amino acids. CDR3 nucleotides: TGTGCCAGCAGCACCCGGGGGGGGCGGGCGCCCCAGCATTTT. Protein sequence: CASSTRGGRAPQHF.

The chain uses TRBV19 and TRBJ2-7; weak D call: TRBD1 (6 bases). The CDR3 covers 14 residues. Germline CDR1 is LNHDA and CDR2 is SQIVND (reference sequence). The V gene lost 8 bases and the J gene lost 5 bases, with 19 bases spanning the gap. The CDR3 DNA follows: TGTGCCAGTCGGAACCCAGGGGCGACCCACGAGCAGTACTTC. As protein: CASRNPGATHEQYF.